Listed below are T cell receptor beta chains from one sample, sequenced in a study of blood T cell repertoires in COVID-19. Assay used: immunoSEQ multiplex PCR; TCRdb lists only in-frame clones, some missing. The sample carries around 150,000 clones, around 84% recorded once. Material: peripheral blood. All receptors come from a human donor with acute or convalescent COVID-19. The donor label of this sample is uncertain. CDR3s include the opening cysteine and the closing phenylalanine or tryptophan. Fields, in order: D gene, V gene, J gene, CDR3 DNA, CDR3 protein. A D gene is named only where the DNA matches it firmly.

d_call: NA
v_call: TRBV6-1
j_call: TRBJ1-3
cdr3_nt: TGTGCCAGCAGTGAAGGGACAGAGAGAAACACCATATATTTT
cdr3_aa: CASSEGTERNTIYF

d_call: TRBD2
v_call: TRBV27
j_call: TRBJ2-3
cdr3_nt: TGTGCCAGCAGTTCGCTCCTAGCGGGGGCGGCAGATACGCAGTATTTT
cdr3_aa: CASSSLLAGAADTQYF

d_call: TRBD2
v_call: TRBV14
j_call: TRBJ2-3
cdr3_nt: TGTGCCAGCGGCCTAGCGGGGGGGTTGGCGCAGTATTTT
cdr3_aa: CASGLAGGLAQYF

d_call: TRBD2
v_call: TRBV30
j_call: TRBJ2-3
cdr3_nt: TGTGCCTGGACCCGGGGGGCTAGCGGGAGCACAGATACGCAGTATTTT
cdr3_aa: CAWTRGASGSTDTQYF

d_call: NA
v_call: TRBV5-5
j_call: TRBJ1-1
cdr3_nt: TGTGCCAGCAGCAAAGGACAGACATTTGAAGCTTTCTTT
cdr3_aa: CASSKGQTFEAFF

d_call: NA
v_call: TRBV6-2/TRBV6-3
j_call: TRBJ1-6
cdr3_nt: TGTGCCAGCAGTTACCAAGGAGGGAAAAATTCACCCCCCCACTTT
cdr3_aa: CASSYQGGKNSPPHF

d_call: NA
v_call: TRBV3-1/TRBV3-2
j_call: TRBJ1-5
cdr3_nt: TGTGCCAGCAGCCCTTTTTTCGGGGGGGGTAATCAGCCCCAGCATTTT
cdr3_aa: CASSPFFGGGNQPQHF

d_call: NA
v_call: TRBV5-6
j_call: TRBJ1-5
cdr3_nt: TGTGCCAGCAGCTTTGGGGACATCTGGCCCAATCAGCCCCAGCATTTT
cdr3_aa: CASSFGDIWPNQPQHF

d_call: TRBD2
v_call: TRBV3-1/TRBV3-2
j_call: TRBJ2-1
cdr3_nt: TGTGCCAGCAGCCAGTACAGCGGGGGGGCTTACAATGAGCAGTTCTTC
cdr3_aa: CASSQYSGGAYNEQFF

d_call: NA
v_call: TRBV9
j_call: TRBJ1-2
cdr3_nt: TGTGCCAGCAGCGTAGATACAGGGACCTATGGCTACACCTTC
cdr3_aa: CASSVDTGTYGYTF

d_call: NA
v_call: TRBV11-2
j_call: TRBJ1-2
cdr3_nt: TGTGCCAGCAGCTTAGGGAAGGGGTATGGCTACACCTTC
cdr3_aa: CASSLGKGYGYTF

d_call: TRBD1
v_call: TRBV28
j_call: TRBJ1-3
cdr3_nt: TGTGCCAGCAGGGGGACAGGATCCCACTCTGGAAACACCATATATTTT
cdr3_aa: CASRGTGSHSGNTIYF

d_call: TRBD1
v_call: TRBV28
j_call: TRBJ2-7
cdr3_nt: TGTGCCAGCAGTACCCCGGGACAGAGCTCCTACGAGCAGTACTTC
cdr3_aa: CASSTPGQSSYEQYF

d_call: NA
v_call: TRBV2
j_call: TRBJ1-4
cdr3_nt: TGTGCCACCACTAGACAGGTCGGAAGTAATGAAAAACTGTTTTTT
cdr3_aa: CATTRQVGSNEKLFF

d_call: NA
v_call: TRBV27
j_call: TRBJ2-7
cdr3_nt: TGTGCCAGCAGTCTGGAGGTGGGGAGCTCCTACGAGCAGTACTTC
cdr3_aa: CASSLEVGSSYEQYF

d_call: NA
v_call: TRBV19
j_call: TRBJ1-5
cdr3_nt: TGTGCCAGTAGTCCAAGGCGGGGTAGTCAGCCCCAGCATTTT
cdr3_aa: CASSPRRGSQPQHF

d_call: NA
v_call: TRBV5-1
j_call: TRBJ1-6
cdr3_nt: TGCGCCAGCAGCTCCCGGGGGGAGAATTCACCCCTCCACTTT
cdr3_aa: CASSSRGENSPLHF